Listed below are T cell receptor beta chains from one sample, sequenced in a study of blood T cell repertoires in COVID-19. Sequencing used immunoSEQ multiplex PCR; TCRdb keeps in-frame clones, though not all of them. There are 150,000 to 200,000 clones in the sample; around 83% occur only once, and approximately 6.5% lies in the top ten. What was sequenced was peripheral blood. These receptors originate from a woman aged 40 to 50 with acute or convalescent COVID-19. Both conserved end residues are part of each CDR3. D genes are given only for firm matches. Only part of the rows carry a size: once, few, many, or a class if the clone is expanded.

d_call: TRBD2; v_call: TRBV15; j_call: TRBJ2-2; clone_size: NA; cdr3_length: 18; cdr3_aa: CATSRGLAGEFGTGELFF; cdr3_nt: TGTGCCACCAGCAGGGGACTAGCGGGAGAGTTCGGCACCGGGGAGCTGTTTTTT
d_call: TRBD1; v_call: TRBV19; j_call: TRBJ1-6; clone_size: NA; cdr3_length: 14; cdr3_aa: CASSVDRGVSPLHF; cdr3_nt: TGTGCCAGTAGTGTCGACAGGGGAGTTTCACCCCTCCACTTT
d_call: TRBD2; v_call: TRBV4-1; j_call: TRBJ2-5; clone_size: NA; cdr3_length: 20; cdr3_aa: CASSRRTETSSGTTQETQYF; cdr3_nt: TGCGCCAGCAGCCGCCGGACGGAGACTTCTAGCGGGACTACCCAAGAGACCCAGTACTTC
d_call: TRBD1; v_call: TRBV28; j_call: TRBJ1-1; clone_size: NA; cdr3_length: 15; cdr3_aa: CASSIGQGPNTEAFF; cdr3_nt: TGTGCCAGCAGCATAGGACAGGGGCCAAACACTGAAGCTTTCTTT
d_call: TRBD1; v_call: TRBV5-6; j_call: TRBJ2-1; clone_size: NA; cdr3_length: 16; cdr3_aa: CASSSKDRGTYNEQFF; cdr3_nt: TGTGCCAGCAGCTCCAAGGACAGGGGGACCTACAATGAGCAGTTCTTC
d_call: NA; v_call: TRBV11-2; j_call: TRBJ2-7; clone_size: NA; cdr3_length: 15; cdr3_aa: CASGRGLGGSYEQYF; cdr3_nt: TGTGCCAGCGGCAGAGGGCTAGGGGGATCCTACGAGCAGTACTTC
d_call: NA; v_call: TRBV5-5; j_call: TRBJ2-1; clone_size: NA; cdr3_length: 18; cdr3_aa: CASSLAGLGPSGYNEQFF; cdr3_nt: TGTGCCAGCAGCTTGGCCGGTTTGGGGCCCTCAGGATACAATGAGCAGTTCTTC
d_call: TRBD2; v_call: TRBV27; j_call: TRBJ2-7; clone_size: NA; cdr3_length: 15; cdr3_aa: CASSLDSGRAGEQYF; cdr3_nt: TGTGCCAGCAGTTTAGATAGCGGGAGGGCCGGAGAGCAGTACTTC
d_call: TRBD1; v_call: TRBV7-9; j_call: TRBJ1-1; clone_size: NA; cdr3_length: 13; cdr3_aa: CASSWTGVTEAFF; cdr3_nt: TGTGCCAGCAGCTGGACAGGGGTGACTGAAGCTTTCTTT
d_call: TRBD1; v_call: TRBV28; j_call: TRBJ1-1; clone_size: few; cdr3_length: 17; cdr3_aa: CASSSAGQNLMNTEAFF; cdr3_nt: TGTGCCAGCAGTTCCGCGGGACAGAATCTGATGAACACTGAAGCTTTCTTT
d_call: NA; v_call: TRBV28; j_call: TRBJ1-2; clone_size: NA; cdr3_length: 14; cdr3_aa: CASSAGDFNYGYTF; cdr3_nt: TGTGCCAGCAGCGCAGGGGATTTTAACTATGGCTACACCTTC
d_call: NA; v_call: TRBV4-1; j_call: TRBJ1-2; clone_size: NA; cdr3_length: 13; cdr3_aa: CASSQGSLYGYTF; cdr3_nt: TGCGCCAGCAGCCAGGGGAGCCTCTATGGCTACACCTTC
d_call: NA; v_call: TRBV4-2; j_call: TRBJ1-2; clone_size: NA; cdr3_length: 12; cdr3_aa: CASSQVSHGYTF; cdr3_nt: TGTGCCAGCAGCCAAGTCAGTCATGGCTACACCTTC
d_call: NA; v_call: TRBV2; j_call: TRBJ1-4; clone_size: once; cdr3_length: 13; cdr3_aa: CASRLETNEKLFF; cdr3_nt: TGTGCCAGCCGGCTAGAAACTAATGAAAAACTGTTTTTT